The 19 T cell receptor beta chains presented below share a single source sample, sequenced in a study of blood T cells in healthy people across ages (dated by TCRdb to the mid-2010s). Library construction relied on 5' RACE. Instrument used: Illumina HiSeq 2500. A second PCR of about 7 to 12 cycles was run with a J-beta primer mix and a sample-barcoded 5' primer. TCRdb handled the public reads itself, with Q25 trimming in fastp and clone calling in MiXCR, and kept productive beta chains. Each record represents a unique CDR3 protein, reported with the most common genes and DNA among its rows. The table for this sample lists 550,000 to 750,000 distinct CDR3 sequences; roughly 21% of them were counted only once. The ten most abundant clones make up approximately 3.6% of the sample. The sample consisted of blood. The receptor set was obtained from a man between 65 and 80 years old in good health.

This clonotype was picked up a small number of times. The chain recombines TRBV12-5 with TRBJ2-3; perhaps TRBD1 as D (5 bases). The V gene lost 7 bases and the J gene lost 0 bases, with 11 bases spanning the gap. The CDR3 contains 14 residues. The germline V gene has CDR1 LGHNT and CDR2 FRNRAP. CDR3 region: CASAVRASTDTQYF. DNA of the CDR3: TGTGCTAGTGCCGTCAGGGCTAGCACAGATACGCAGTATTTT. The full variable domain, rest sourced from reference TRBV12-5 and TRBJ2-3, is DARVTQTPRHKVTEMGQEVTMRCQPILGHNTVFWYRQTMMQGLELLAYFRNRAPLDDSGMPKDRFSAEMPDATLATLKIQPSEPRDSAVYFCASAVRASTDTQYFGPGTRLTVL.

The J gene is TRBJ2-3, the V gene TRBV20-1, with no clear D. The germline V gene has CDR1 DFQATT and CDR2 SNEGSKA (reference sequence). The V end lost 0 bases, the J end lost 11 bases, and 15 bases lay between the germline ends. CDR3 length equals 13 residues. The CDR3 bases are TGCAGTGCTAGAGAATGGTCTGAGAGAAAGCAGTATTTT. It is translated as CSAREWSERKQYF.

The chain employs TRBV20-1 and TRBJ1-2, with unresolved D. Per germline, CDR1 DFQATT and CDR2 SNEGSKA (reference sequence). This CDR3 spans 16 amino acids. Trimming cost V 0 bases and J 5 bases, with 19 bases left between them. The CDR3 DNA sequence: TGCAGTGCTAGAGATGACAAATCGGGAGGCTTTTATGGCTACACCTTC. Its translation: CSARDDKSGGFYGYTF.

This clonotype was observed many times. Here the CDR3 DNA reads TGTGCCAGCAGCCAAGATTTCGACCTGAGCTCCTACAATGAGCAGTTCTTC. Its translation: CASSQDFDLSSYNEQFF. The gene calls are TRBV3-1 and TRBJ2-1; D is unclear. This CDR3 spans 17 amino acids. V lost 0 bases and J 0 bases, leaving 12 bases between the germline ends. From germline, CDR1 is LGHDT and CDR2 YNNKEL (reference sequence).

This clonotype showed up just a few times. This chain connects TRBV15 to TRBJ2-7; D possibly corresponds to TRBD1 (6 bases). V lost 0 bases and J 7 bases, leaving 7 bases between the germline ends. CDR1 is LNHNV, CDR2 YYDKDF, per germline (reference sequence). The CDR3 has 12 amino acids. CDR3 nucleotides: TGTGCCACCAGCAGAGATCAGGGGGAGCAGTACTTC. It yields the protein CATSRDQGEQYF.

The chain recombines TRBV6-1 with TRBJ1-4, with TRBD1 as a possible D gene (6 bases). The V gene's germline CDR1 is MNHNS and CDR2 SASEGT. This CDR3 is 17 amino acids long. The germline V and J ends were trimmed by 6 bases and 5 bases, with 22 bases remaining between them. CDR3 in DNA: TGTGCCAGCAGCATGGAGGCAGGGGACCTTGGCAATGAAAAACTGTTTTTT. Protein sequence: CASSMEAGDLGNEKLFF.

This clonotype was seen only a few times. The CDR3 DNA sequence: TGCAGCGTTGAAAAGCGAACGAACACCGGGGAGCTGTTTTTT. This gives the protein CSVEKRTNTGELFF. The rearrangement links TRBV29-1 to TRBJ2-2; the D is unclear. This CDR3 is 14 amino acids long. Germline V lookup: CDR1 SQVTM, CDR2 ANQGSEA. Trimming removed 2 bases from V and 0 bases from J, with 7 bases in between.

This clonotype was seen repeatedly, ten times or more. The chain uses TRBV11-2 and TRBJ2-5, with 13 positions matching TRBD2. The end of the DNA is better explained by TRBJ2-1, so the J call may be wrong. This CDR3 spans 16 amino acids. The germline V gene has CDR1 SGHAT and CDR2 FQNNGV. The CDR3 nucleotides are TGTGCCAGCAGCCAAACCGGACTAGCGGGAGTGGTTGAGCAGTTCTTC. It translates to CASSQTGLAGVVEQFF.

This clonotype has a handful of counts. The CDR3 loop is CASGRGQGYNEQFF. The CDR3 nucleotides read TGTGCCAGCGGGCGGGGACAGGGATACAATGAGCAGTTCTTC. This chain connects TRBV6-5 to TRBJ2-1; 9 bases align to TRBD1. The CDR3 is 14 residues long. V dropped 8 bases and J dropped 4; count of bases not matched to a gene: 6. Germline loops: CDR1 MNHEY, CDR2 SVGAGI.

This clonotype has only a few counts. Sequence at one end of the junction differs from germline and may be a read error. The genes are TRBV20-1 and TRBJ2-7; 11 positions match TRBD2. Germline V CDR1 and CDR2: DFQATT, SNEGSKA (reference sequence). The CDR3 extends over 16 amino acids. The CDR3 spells CSAGGTSGTSSYKQYF. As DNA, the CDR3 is TGCAGTGCCGGAGGGACTAGCGGCACCAGCTCCTACAAGCAGTACTTC.

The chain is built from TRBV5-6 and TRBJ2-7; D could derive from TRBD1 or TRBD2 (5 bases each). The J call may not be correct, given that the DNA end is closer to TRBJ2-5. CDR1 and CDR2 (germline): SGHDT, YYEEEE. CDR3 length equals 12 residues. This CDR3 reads CASVGTDKTQYF. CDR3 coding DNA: TGTGCCAGCGTTGGGACGGACAAGACCCAGTACTTC.

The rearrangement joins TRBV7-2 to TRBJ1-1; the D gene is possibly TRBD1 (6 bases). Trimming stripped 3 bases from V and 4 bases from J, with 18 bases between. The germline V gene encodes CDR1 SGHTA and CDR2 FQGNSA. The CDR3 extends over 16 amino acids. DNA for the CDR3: TGTGCCAGCAGCTTTACATCTGGGGGGGCGGGCACTGAAGCTTTCTTT. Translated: CASSFTSGGAGTEAFF.

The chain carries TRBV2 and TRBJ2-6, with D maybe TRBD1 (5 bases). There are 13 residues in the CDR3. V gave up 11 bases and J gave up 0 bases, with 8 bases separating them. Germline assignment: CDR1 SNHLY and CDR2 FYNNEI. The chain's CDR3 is CARQHSGANVLTF. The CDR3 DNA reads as TGTGCCCGACAGCACTCTGGGGCCAACGTCCTGACTTTC.

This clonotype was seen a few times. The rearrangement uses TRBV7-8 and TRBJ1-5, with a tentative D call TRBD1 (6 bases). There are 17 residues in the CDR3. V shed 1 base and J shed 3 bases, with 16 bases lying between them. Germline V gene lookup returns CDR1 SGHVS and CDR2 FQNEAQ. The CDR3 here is CASSLEGRGQLNQPQHF. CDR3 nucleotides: TGTGCCAGCAGCTTAGAGGGACGGGGGCAACTCAATCAGCCCCAGCATTTT.

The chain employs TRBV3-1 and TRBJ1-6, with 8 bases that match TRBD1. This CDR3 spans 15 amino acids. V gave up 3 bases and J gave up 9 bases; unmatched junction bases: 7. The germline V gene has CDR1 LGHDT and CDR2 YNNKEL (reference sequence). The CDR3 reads CASSHGQGVSSPLHF. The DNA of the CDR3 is TGTGCCAGCAGCCACGGACAGGGTGTAAGTTCACCCCTCCACTTT.

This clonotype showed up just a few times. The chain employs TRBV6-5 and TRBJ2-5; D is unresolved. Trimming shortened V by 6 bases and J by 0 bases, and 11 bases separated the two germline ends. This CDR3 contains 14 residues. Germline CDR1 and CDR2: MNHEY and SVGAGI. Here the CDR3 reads CASRTSLYQETQYF. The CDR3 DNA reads TGTGCCAGCAGAACATCACTGTACCAAGAGACCCAGTACTTC.

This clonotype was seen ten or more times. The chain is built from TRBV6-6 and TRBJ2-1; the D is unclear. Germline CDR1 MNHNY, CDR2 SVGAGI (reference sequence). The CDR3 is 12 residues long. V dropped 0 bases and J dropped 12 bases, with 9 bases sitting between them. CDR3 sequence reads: CASSYSTSPQFF. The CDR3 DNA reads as TGTGCCAGCAGTTACTCTACGAGTCCGCAGTTCTTC.

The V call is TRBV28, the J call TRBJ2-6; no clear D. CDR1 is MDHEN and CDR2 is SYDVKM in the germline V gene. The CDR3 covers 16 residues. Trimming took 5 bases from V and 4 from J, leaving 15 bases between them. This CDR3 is CASSAPLQKGANVLTF. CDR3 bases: TGTGCCAGCAGTGCCCCTTTACAGAAAGGGGCCAACGTCCTGACTTTC.

The CDR3 sequence is CASSYSVGTGSTDTQYF. The CDR3 coding sequence is TGTGCCAGCAGTTACTCGGTGGGGACAGGGAGCACAGATACGCAGTATTTT. This chain joins TRBV6-5 and TRBJ2-3, with TRBD1 matching over 9 bases. Germline V gives CDR1 MNHEY, CDR2 SVGAGI. The length of the CDR3 is 17 residues. V shed 0 bases, J shed 0 bases, and the junction held 4 bases outside the gene matches.